These 12 T cell receptor beta chains were all obtained from the same sample, sequenced in a study of T-cell reconstitution after alpha-beta-depleted transplantation in children. The library targeted TCRbeta and was prepared with unique molecular identifiers. Via MiXCR, TCRdb re-called the PCR reads, giving one row per CDR3 protein. The table includes tens of thousands of distinct CDR3 sequences, 5.5% to 7.5% detected once. Specimen: PBMCs, mostly from graft donor cells, collected 60 days after TCRalphabeta/CD19-depleted stem cell transplant. Receptors originate from a female patient aged 2-10 years who had a stem cell transplant for aplastic anemia, so the T cells may come from the graft donor.

Many counts were recorded for this clonotype. The chain couples TRBV7-9 to TRBJ2-1; TRBD1 is a possible D gene (5 bases). The CDR3 extends over 14 amino acids. The germline gives CDR1 SEHNR, CDR2 FQNEAQ (reference sequence). V dropped 5 bases and J dropped 9 bases, with 17 bases sitting between them. The DNA for the CDR3 is TGTGCCAGCAGCACTCCAACTAAAAGGGGTGAGCAGTTCTTC. Amino acid sequence: CASSTPTKRGEQFF.

About this clonotype itself: A much larger clone lies a single base off, so this may be a read error. The CDR3 carries no conserved terminal phenylalanine or tryptophan, so it likely arises from a read error. The chain combines TRBV2 with TRBJ2-3; 7 bases agree with TRBD2. The CDR3 runs 14 residues. CDR1 and CDR2 from the germline V gene are SNHLY and FYNNEI. V lost 8 bases to trimming and J lost 0 bases; unmatched junction nucleotides: 5. This chain's CDR3 is CASRGGRSTDTQYY. The CDR3 nucleotides read TGTGCCAGCCGGGGAGGGCGGAGCACAGATACGCAGTATTAT.

The table lists this clonotype with a few counts. The chain recombines TRBV5-1 with TRBJ2-7; D might be TRBD2 (6 bases). The CDR3 loop spans 15 amino acids. V was clipped by 1 base and J by 3 bases, with 14 bases between them. Looked up from germline, CDR1 is SGHRS and CDR2 is YFSETQ. The CDR3 region is CASSLSGGVLYEQYF. The CDR3 coding sequence is TGCGCCAGCAGCTTGTCCGGGGGAGTCCTCTACGAGCAGTACTTC.

This clonotype has a count of ten or more. The V gene is TRBV5-8, the J gene TRBJ2-7; D is unclear. Germline CDR1 SGHTS, CDR2 YDEGEE. The CDR3 has 13 residues. Trimming pared 1 base from V and 5 bases from J, leaving 10 bases between. The DNA for the CDR3 is TGTGCCAGCAGCTTGCGAGAACCTCACGAGCAGTACTTC. Protein: CASSLREPHEQYF.

There are many counts of this clonotype. V usage is TRBV20-1 and J usage is TRBJ2-7, with TRBD1 matching over 7 bases. Trimming cost V 4 bases and J 2 bases; bases outside gene matches: 5. Germline V gene lookup returns CDR1 DFQATT and CDR2 SNEGSKA (reference sequence). The CDR3 is made up of 13 amino acids. In nucleotides, the CDR3 is TGCAGTGCTACGGACAGGAATACCTACGAGCAGTACTTC. Translation gives CSATDRNTYEQYF.

This clonotype was observed at least ten times. This sequence joins TRBV4-2 and TRBJ2-3; 7 bases align to TRBD2. V dropped 0 bases and J dropped 4; count of bases not matched to a gene: 7. The CDR3 runs 16 residues. Germline loops: CDR1 LGHNA, CDR2 YNFKEQ. The CDR3 DNA reads TGTGCCAGCAGCCAAGATTCGAAGCGGGGCTCAGATACGCAGTATTTT. Encoded protein: CASSQDSKRGSDTQYF.

J is TRBJ2-3 and V is TRBV6-1; unclear D gene. Germline loops: CDR1 MNHNS, CDR2 SASEGT. Trimming took off 0 bases at V and 0 bases at J, with 7 bases between the two ends. The CDR3 sequence is 15 residues long. The CDR3 DNA sequence: TGTGCCAGCAGTGAAGCATGGGCCAGCACAGATACGCAGTATTTT. This sequence encodes CASSEAWASTDTQYF.

There are many counts of this clonotype. This sequence joins TRBV5-1 and TRBJ1-1; 8 bases are shared with TRBD1. This CDR3 contains 14 residues. V lost 4 bases and J lost 6; bases outside the gene matches: 8. Looked up from germline, CDR1 is SGHRS and CDR2 is YFSETQ. CDR3 region: CASSPRTGRAEAFF. The CDR3 coding sequence is TGCGCCAGCAGCCCCAGGACAGGGAGGGCTGAAGCTTTCTTT. Supplemented by reference TRBV5-1 and TRBJ1-1, the full variable domain reads KAGVTQTPRYLIKTRGQQVTLSCSPISGHRSVSWYQQTPGQGLQFLFEYFSETQRNKGNFPGRFSGRQFSNSRSEMNVSTLELGDSALYLCASSPRTGRAEAFFGQGTRLTVV.

This clonotype came up many times. The chain is built from TRBV18 and TRBJ1-1; 10 bases line up with TRBD1. Per germline, CDR1 KGHSH and CDR2 LQKENI. This CDR3 is 16 amino acids long. V was clipped by 4 bases and J by 5 bases; unmatched bases: 10. The CDR3 nucleotides are TGTGCCAGCTCACTCATCCCGGGACAGGGGTGGACTGAAGCTTTCTTT. Translated: CASSLIPGQGWTEAFF.

This clonotype was seen many times. The chain combines TRBV29-1 with TRBJ2-3; D is ambiguous. Trimming stripped 4 bases from V and 1 base from J, with 9 bases between. Germline loops: CDR1 SQVTM, CDR2 ANQGSEA. CDR3 length: 13 amino acids. The CDR3 loop reads CSVAGSRTDTQYF. CDR3 in DNA: TGCAGCGTTGCCGGATCCCGCACAGATACGCAGTATTTT.

The rearrangement uses TRBV11-2 and TRBJ2-1, with 10 positions matching TRBD1. Germline V lookup: CDR1 SGHAT, CDR2 FQNNGV. CDR3 length: 14 amino acids. V dropped 4 bases and J dropped 10; count of bases not matched to a gene: 7. The CDR3 DNA sequence: TGTGCCAGCAGCTCGGGACAGGGGTTTGGGGAGCAGTTCTTC. As protein: CASSSGQGFGEQFF.

This clonotype was found a few times. The chain carries TRBV7-9 and TRBJ2-1; 10 bases fit TRBD2. From germline, CDR1 is SEHNR and CDR2 FQNEAQ (reference sequence). Trimming took 2 bases from V and 4 from J; bases not matched to a gene: 5. The length of the CDR3 is 16 residues. The CDR3 DNA sequence: TGTGCCAGCAGCTTATTAACTAGCGGGAAATACAATGAGCAGTTCTTC. Translated: CASSLLTSGKYNEQFF.